Described below is a single T cell receptor (beta chain) sequence and its context. Repertoires were generated with immunoSEQ multiplex PCR, while TCRdb's copy carries only in-frame clones and drops some. The data contain 85,000 to 100,000 clones, approximately 94% of them seen just once; the ten biggest clones take up around 0.24%. The sample belongs to a study of technical replicates of blood from four donors. Germline CDR1 and CDR2: MNHNS and SASEGT. With 2 bases removed from V and 0 bases from J, the gap between germline ends came to 11 bases. CDR3 length equals 16 residues. The rearrangement links TRBV6-1 to TRBJ2-1, with TRBD2 as a possible D gene (5 bases). The clonotype originates from a human donor in good health. Material for sequencing was T cells isolated from PBMCs. Here the CDR3 DNA reads TGTGCCAGCAGTGAACTAGCTCTGAGCTCCTACAATGAGCAGTTCTTC. This gives the protein CASSELALSSYNEQFF.